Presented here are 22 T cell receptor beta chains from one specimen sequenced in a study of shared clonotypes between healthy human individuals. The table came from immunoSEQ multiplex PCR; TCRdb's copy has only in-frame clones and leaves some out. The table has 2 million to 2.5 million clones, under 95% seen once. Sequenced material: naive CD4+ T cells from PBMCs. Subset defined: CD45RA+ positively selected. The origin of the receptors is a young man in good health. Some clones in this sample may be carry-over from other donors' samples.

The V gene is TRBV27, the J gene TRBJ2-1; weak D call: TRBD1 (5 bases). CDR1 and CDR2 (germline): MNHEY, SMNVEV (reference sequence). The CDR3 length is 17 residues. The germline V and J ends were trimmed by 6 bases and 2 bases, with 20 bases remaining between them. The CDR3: CASSRSLGQGTYNEQFF. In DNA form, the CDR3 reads TGTGCCAGCAGCCGAAGCTTAGGGCAGGGAACCTACAATGAGCAGTTCTTC.

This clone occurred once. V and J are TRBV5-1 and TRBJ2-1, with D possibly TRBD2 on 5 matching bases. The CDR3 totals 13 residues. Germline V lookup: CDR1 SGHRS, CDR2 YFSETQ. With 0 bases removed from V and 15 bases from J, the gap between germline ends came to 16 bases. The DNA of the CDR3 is TGCGCCAGCAGCTTGGAAAGTTCCCAAGAGGGGTTCTTC. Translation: CASSLESSQEGFF. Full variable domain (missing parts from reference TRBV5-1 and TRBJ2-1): KAGVTQTPRYLIKTRGQQVTLSCSPISGHRSVSWYQQTPGQGLQFLFEYFSETQRNKGNFPGRFSGRQFSNSRSEMNVSTLELGDSALYLCASSLESSQEGFFGPGTRLTVL.

CDR3 DNA: TGTGCCAGCAGGGGGGAAAGGTTAGGGAGTTACGAGCAGTACTTC. Its translation is CASRGERLGSYEQYF. The chain uses TRBV6-5 and TRBJ2-7, with D perhaps being TRBD1 or TRBD2 (5 bases each). The V end lost 6 bases, the J end lost 4 bases, and 19 bases lay between the germline ends. CDR3 length equals 15 residues. Per germline, CDR1 MNHEY and CDR2 SVGAGI.

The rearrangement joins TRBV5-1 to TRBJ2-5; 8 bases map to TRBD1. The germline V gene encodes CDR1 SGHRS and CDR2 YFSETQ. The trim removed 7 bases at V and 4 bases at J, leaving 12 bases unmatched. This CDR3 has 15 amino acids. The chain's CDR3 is CASGVQTGVAETQYF. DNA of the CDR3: TGCGCCAGCGGGGTTCAGACAGGGGTTGCAGAGACCCAGTACTTC.

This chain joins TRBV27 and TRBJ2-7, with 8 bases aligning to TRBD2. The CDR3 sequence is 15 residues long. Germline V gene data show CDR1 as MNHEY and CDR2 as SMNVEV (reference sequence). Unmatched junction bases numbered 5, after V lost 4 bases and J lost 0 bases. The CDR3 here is CASSSPSGHSYEQYF. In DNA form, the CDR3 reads TGTGCCAGCAGTTCACCTAGCGGGCACTCCTACGAGCAGTACTTC.

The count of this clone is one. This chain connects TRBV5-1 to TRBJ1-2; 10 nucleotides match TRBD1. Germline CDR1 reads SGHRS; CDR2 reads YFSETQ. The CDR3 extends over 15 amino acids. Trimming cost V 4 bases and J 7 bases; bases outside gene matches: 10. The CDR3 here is CASSGWDRGRSGYTF. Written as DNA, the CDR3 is TGCGCCAGCAGCGGTTGGGACAGGGGCCGGAGTGGCTACACCTTC. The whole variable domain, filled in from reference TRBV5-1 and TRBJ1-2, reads KAGVTQTPRYLIKTRGQQVTLSCSPISGHRSVSWYQQTPGQGLQFLFEYFSETQRNKGNFPGRFSGRQFSNSRSEMNVSTLELGDSALYLCASSGWDRGRSGYTFGSGTRLTVV.

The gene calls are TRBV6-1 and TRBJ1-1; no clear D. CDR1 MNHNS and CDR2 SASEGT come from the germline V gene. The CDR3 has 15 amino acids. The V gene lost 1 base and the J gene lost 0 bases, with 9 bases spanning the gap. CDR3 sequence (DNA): TGTGCCAGCAGTGAAGTTGGACTCATGAACACTGAAGCTTTCTTT. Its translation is CASSEVGLMNTEAFF.

CDR3 region: CASSLQGRIAYNEQFF. In nucleotides, the CDR3 is TGTGCCAGCAGTTTACAGGGGCGAATCGCCTACAATGAGCAGTTCTTC. The V call is TRBV28, the J call TRBJ2-1; D may be TRBD1 (6 bases). This CDR3 region has 16 residues. Germline CDR1 reads MDHEN; CDR2 reads SYDVKM. Trimming took 2 bases from V and 2 from J, leaving 13 bases between them.

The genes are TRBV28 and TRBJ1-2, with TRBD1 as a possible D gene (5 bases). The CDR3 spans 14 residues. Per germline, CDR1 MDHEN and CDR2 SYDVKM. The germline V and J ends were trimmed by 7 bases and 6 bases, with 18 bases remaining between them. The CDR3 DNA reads TGTGCCAGCATCCCCGGGACTCGATTGAATGGCTACACCTTC. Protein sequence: CASIPGTRLNGYTF.

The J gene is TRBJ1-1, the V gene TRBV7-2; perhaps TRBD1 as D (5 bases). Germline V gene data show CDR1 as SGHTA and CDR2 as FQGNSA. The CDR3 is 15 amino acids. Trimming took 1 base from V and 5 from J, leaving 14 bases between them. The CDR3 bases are TGTGCCAGCAGCTTAGGGGTAGGGGAATATACTGAAGCTTTCTTT. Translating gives CASSLGVGEYTEAFF.

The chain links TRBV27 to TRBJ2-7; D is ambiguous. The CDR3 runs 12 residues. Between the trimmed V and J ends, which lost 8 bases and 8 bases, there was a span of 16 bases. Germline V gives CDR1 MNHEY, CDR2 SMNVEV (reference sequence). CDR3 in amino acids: CASSRWGRKQYF. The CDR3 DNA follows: TGTGCCAGCTCCAGGTGGGGAAGAAAGCAGTACTTC.

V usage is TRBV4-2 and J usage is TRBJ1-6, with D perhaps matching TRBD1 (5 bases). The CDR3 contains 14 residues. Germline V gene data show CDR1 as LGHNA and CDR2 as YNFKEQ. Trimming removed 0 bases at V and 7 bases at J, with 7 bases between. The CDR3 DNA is TGTGCCAGCAGCCAAGAGACAGTGAATTCACCCCTCCACTTT. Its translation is CASSQETVNSPLHF.

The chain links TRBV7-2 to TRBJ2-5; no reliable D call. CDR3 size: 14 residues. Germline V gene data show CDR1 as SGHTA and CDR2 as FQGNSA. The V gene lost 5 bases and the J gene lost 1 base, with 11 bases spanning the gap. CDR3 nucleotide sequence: TGTGCCAGCAGCCGAATCGTTGGCCAAGAGACCCAGTACTTC. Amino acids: CASSRIVGQETQYF.

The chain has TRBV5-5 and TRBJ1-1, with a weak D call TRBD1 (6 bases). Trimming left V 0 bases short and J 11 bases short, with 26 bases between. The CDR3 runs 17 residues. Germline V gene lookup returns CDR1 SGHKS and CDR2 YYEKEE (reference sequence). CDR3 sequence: CASSLGWGRTQGMEAFF. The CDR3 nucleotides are TGTGCCAGCAGCTTGGGTTGGGGCCGTACACAGGGAATGGAGGCTTTCTTT.

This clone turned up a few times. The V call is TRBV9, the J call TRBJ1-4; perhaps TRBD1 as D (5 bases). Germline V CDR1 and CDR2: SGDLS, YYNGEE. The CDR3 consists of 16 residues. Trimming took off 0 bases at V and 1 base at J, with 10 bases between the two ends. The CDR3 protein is CASSVAAGQTNEKLFF. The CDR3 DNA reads TGTGCCAGCAGCGTAGCGGCAGGGCAAACTAATGAAAAACTGTTTTTT. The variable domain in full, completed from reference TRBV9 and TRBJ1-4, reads DSGVTQTPKHLITATGQRVTLRCSPRSGDLSVYWYQQSLDQGLQFLIQYYNGEERAKGNILERFSAQQFPDLHSELNLSSLELGDSALYFCASSVAAGQTNEKLFFGSGTQLSVL.

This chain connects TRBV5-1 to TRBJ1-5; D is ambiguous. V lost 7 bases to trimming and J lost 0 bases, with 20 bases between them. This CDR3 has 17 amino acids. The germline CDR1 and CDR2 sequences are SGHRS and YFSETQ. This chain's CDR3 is CASFPYVTDPSNQPQHF. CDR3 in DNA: TGCGCCAGCTTCCCCTATGTTACAGACCCTAGCAATCAGCCCCAGCATTTT.

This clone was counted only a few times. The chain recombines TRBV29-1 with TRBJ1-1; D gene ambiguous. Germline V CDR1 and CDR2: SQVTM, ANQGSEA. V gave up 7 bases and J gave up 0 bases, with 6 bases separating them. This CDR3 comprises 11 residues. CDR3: CSALLNTEAFF. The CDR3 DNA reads TGCAGCGCCTTACTGAACACTGAAGCTTTCTTT.

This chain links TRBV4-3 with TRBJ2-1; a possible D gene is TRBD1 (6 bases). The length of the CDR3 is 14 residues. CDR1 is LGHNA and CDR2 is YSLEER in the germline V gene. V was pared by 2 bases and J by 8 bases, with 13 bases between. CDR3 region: CASSQIAGAHEQFF. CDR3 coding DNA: TGCGCCAGCAGCCAAATTGCAGGGGCTCATGAGCAGTTCTTC.

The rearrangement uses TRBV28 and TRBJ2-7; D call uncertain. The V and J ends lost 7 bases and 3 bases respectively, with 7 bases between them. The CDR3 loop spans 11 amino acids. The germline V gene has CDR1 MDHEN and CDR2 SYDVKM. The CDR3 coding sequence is TGTGCCAGCACCAACTACTACGAGCAGTACTTC. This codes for CASTNYYEQYF. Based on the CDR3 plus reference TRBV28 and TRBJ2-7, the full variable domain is DVKVTQSSRYLVKRTGEKVFLECVQDMDHENMFWYRQDPGLGLRLIYFSYDVKMKEKGDIPEGYSVSREKKERFSLILESASTNQTSMYLCASTNYYEQYFGPGTRLTVT.

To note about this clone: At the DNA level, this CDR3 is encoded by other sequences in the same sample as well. CDR3 amino acids: CASSRTGGGGVYEQYF. CDR3 sequence (DNA): TGTGCCAGCAGCCGCACGGGGGGCGGAGGGGTTTACGAGCAGTACTTC. The chain links TRBV5-4 to TRBJ2-7; D might be TRBD2 (7 bases). Germline V gene data show CDR1 as SGHNT and CDR2 as YYREEE (reference sequence). The CDR3 is 16 amino acids. The germline V and J ends were trimmed by 4 bases and 4 bases, with 21 bases remaining between them. Full variable domain (outside the CDR3, taken from reference TRBV5-4 and TRBJ2-7): ETGVTQSPTHLIKTRGQQVTLRCSSQSGHNTVSWYQQALGQGPQFIFQYYREEENGRGNFPPRFSGLQFPNYSSELNVNALELDDSALYLCASSRTGGGGVYEQYFGPGTRLTVT.

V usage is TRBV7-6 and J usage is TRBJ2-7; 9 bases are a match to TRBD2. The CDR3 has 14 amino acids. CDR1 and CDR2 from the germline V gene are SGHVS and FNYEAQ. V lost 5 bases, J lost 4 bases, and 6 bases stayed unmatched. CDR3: CASSPGLALYEQYF. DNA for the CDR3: TGTGCCAGCAGCCCGGGACTAGCTCTTTACGAGCAGTACTTC.

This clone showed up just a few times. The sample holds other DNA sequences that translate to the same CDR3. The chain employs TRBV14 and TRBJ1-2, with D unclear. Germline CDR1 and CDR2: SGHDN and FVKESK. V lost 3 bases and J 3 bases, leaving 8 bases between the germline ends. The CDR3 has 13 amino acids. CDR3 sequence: CASSQGTHYGYTF. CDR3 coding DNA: TGTGCCAGCAGCCAGGGAACACACTATGGCTACACCTTC. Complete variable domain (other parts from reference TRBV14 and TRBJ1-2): EAGVTQFPSHSVIEKGQTVTLRCDPISGHDNLYWYRRVMGKEIKFLLHFVKESKQDESGMPNNRFLAERTGGTYSTLKVQPAELEDSGVYFCASSQGTHYGYTFGSGTRLTVV.